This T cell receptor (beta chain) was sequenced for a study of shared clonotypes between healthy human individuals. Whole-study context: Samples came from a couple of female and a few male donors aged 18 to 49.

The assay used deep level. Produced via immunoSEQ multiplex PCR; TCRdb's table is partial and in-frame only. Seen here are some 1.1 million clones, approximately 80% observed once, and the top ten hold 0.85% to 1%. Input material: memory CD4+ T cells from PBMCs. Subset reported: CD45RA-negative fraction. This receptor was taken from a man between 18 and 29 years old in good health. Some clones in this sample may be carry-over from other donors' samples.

The DNA for the CDR3 is TGTGCCAGCAGCTTAGCCCCGGCGGGTAACTATGGCTACACCTTC. Translating gives CASSLAPAGNYGYTF. The chain joins TRBV7-2 to TRBJ1-2; D is undetermined. This CDR3 is 15 amino acids long. V lost 0 bases and J 1 base, leaving 9 bases between the germline ends. CDR1 is SGHTA, CDR2 FQGNSA, per germline.